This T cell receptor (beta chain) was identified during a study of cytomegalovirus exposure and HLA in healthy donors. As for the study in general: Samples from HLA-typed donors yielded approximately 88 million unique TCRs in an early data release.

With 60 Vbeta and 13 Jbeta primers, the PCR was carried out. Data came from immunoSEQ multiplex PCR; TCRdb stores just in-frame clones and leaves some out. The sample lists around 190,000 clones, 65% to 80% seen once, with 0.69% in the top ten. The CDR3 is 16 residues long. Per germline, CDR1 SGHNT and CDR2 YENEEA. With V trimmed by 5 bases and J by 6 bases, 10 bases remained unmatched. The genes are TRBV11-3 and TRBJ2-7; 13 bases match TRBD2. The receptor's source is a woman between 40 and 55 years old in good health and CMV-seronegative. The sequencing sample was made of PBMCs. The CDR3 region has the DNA TGTGCCAGCAGCACCAGGACTAGCGGGAGAGGGCGCGAGCAGTACTTC. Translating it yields CASSTRTSGRGREQYF.